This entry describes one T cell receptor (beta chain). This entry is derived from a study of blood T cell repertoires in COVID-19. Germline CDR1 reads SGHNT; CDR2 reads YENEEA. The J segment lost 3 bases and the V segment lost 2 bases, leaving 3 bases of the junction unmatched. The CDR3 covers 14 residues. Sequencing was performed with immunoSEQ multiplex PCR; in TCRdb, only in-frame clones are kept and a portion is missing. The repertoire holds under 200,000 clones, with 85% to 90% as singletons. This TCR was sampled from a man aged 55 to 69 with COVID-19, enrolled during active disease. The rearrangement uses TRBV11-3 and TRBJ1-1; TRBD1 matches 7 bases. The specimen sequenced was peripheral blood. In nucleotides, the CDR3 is TGTGCCAGCAGCTTACGACAGGGAGACACTGAAGCTTTCTTT. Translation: CASSLRQGDTEAFF.